This T cell receptor (beta chain) was recorded in a study of regulatory T cells in long-lasting Graves disease. The trim removed 4 bases at V and 3 bases at J, leaving 8 bases unmatched. Germline V gives CDR1 SGHTA, CDR2 FQGTGA. This CDR3 has 15 amino acids. Time point defined: persistent/refractory GD, antithyroid drugs over 5 years with positive TRAb. The authors made the TCR library using RNA they extracted from PBMCs. The study, taken as a whole, reports: There was favoring of TRBV28, TRBJ1-2 and TRBJ2-5 in persistent disease.

Libraries of TCR beta came from iRepertoire HTBI primers plus Arm-PCR of CDR3 regions. One entry per CDR3 protein, called by TCRdb with MiXCR from the multiplex PCR reads. The repertoire holds hundreds of thousands of distinct CDR3 sequences, with 20% as singletons. The table lists this clonotype with a few counts. The antigen remains unidentified. The TCR originated in a female donor with Graves disease. This chain joins TRBV7-3 and TRBJ1-1; TRBD1 agrees at 7 bases. This specimen consisted of peripheral blood mononuclear cells (PBMCs), obtained when the disease was refractory, from a patient treated with antithyroid drugs. The CDR3 DNA reads as TGTGCCAGCAGCTGGACAGGACAGGCGGACACTGAAGCTTTCTTT. This encodes CASSWTGQADTEAFF.